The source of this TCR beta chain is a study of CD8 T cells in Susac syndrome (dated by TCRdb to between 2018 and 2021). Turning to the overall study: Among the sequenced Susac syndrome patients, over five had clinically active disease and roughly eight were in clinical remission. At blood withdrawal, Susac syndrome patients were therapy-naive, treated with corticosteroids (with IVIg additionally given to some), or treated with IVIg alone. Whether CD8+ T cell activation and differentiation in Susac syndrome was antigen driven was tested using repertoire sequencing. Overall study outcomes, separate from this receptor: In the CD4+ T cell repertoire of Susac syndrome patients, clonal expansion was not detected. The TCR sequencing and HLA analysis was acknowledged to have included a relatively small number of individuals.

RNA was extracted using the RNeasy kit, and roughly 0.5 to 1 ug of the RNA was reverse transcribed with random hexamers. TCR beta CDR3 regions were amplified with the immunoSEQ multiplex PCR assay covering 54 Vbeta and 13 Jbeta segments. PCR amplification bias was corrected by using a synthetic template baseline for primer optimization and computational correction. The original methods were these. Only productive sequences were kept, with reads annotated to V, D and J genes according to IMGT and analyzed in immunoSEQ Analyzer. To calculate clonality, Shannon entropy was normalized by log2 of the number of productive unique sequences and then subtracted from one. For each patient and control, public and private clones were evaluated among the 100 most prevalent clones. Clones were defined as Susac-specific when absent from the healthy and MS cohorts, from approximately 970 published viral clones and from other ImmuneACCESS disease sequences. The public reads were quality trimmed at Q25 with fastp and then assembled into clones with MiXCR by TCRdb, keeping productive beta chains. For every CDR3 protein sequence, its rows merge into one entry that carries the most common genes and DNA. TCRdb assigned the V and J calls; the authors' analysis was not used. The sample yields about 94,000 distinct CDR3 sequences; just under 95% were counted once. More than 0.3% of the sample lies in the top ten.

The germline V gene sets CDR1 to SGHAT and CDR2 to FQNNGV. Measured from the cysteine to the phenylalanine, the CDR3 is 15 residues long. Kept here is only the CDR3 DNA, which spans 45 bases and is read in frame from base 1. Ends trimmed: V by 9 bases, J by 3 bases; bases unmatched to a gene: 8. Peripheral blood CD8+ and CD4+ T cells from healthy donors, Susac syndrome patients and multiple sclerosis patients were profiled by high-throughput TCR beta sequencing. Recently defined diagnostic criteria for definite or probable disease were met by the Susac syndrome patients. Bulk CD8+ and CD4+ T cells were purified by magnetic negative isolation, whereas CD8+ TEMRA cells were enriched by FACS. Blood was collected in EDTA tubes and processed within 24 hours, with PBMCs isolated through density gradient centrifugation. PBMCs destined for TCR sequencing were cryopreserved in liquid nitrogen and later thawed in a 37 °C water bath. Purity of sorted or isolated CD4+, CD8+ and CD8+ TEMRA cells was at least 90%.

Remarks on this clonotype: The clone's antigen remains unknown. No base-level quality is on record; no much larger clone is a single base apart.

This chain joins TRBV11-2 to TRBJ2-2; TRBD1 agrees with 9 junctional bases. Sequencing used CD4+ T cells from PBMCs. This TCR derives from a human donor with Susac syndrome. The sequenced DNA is TGTGCCAGTTCCCGGGACAGGGTAGACACCGGGGAGCTGTTTTTT. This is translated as CASSRDRVDTGELFF.